The T cell receptor beta chain described here comes from a study of T-cell reconstitution after alpha-beta-depleted transplantation in children (dated by TCRdb to 2016 to 2018). With respect to the entire study: T-cell immune reconstitution after TCRalphabeta/CD19-depleted allogeneic hematopoietic cell transplantation in children was quantitatively tracked in the study by means of TCR repertoire profiling.

Remarks on this clonotype: What antigen it recognizes has not been identified. Base qualities are missing; no much larger clone stands one base away.

Library creation used PCR. The sequencer listed for this sample is Illumina HiSeq 2500. To normalize quantification of the TCRbeta repertoire, the TCR libraries were built with molecular barcoding that relied on unique molecular identifiers. TCRdb reworked the public reads: Q25 trimming with fastp, MiXCR clone assembly, productive beta chains retained. Entries that share a CDR3 protein sequence are merged under the most common genes and DNA. The sample table contains more than 550,000 distinct CDR3 sequences; only one count was recorded for 8% to 11% of them. Of the sample, about 4.2% is held by the ten largest clones. The V end gives up 2 bases and the J end 5 bases, leaving 15 bases in the junction not matched to a gene. The CDR3 has 20 amino acids, counting the end cysteine and phenylalanine. Only the CDR3 portion is preserved as DNA: 60 bases, with reading frame beginning at the first base. CDR1 and CDR2, looked up from the germline V gene, are KGHSH and LQKENI.

The chain joins TRBV18 to TRBJ2-7; 16 nucleotides in the junction match TRBD2. The specimen comprised PBMCs from the stem cell graft donor, sampled from the stem cell graft. This clonotype originated in a human donor who donated a stem cell graft to a child with acute myeloid leukemia. The DNA sequence is as follows: TGTGCCAGCTCACCATCGCGGCAGGGGACTAGCGGGAGGGCCAGGGACGAGCAGTACTTC. The translation is CASSPSRQGTSGRARDEQYF.